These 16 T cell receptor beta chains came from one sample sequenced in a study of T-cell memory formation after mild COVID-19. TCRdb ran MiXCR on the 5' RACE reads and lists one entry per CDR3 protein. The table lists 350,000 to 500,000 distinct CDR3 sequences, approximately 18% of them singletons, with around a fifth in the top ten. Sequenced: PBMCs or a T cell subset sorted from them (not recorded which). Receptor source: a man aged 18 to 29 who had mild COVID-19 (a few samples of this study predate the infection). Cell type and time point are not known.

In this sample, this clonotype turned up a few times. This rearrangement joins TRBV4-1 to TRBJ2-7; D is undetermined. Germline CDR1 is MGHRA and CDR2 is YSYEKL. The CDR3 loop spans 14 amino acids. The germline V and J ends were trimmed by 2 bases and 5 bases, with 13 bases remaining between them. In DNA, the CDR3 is TGCGCCAGCAGCCAAAATGAGTTAGGCCACGAGCAGTACTTC. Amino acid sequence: CASSQNELGHEQYF.

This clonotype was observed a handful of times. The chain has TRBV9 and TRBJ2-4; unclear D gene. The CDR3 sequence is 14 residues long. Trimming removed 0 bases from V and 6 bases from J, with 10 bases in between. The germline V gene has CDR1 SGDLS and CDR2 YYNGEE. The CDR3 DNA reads TGTGCCAGCAGCGTAGAACAGAGCCCAAACATTCAGTACTTC. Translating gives CASSVEQSPNIQYF. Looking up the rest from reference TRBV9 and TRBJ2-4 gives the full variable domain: DSGVTQTPKHLITATGQRVTLRCSPRSGDLSVYWYQQSLDQGLQFLIQYYNGEERAKGNILERFSAQQFPDLHSELNLSSLELGDSALYFCASSVEQSPNIQYFGAGTRLSVL.

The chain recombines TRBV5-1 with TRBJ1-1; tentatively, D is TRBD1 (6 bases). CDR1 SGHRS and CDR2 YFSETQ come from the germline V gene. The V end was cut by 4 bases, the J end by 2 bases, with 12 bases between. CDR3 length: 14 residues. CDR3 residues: CASSQGRDNTEAFF. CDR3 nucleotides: TGCGCCAGCAGCCAGGGGCGTGACAACACTGAAGCTTTCTTT.

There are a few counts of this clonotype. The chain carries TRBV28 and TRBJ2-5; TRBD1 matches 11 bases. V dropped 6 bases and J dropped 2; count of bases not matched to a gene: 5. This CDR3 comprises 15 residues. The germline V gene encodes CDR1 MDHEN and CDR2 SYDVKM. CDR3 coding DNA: TGTGCCAGCAGATCCGGGACAGGGGGACAAGAGACCCAGTACTTC. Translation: CASRSGTGGQETQYF.

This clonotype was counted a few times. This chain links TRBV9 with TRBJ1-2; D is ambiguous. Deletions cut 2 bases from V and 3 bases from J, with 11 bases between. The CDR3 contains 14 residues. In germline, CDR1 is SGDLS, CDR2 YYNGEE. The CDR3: CASSVLDTDYGYTF. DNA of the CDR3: TGTGCCAGCAGCGTCCTAGACACTGACTATGGCTACACCTTC.

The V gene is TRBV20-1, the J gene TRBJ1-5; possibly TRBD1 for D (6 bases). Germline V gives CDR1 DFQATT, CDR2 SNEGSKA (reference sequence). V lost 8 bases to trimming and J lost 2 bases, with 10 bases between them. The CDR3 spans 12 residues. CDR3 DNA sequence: TGCAGTACACGGACAGGCAATCAGCCCCAGCATTTT. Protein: CSTRTGNQPQHF.

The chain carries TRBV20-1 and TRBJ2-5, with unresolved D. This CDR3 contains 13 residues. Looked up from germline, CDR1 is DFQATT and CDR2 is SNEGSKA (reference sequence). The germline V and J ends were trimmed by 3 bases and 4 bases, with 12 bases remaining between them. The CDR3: CSASGQPRETQYF. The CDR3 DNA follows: TGCAGTGCTAGTGGCCAGCCCCGAGAGACCCAGTACTTC.

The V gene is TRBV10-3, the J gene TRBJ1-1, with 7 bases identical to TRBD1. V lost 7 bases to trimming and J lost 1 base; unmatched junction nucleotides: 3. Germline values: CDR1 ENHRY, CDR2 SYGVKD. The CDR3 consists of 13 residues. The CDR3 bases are TGTGCCATCAACGGGGACAGGAACACTGAAGCTTTCTTT. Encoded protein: CAINGDRNTEAFF.

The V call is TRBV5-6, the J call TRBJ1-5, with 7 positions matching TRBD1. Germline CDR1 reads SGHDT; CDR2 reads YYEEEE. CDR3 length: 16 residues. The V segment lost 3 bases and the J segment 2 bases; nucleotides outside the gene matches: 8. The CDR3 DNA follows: TGTGCCAGCAGCTCTAGACAGGGAATCGGCAATCAGCCCCAGCATTTT. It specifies CASSSRQGIGNQPQHF.

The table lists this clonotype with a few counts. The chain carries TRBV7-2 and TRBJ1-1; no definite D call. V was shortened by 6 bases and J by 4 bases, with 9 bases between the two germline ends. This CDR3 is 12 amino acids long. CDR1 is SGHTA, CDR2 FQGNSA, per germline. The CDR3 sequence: CASRAWGTEAFF. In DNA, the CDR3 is TGTGCCAGCAGGGCCTGGGGCACTGAAGCTTTCTTT.

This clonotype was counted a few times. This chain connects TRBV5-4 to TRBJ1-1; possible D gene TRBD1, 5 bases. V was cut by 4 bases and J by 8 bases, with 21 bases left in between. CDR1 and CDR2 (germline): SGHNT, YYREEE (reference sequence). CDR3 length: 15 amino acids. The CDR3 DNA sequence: TGTGCCAGCAGCCGCTGGGGCCTACCGGGATCCGAAGCTTTCTTT. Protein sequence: CASSRWGLPGSEAFF.

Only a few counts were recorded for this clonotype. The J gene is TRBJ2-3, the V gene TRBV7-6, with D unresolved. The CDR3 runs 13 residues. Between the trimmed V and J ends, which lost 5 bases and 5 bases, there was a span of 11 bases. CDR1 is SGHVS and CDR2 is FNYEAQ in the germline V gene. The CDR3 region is CASSLNSVDTQYF. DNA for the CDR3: TGTGCCAGCAGCCTCAATTCAGTAGATACGCAGTATTTT.

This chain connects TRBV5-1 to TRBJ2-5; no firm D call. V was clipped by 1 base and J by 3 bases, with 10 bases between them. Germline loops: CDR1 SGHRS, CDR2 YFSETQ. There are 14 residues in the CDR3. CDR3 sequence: CASSLFDFKETQYF. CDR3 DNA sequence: TGCGCCAGCAGCTTGTTCGACTTCAAAGAGACCCAGTACTTC. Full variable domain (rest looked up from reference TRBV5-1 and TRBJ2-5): KAGVTQTPRYLIKTRGQQVTLSCSPISGHRSVSWYQQTPGQGLQFLFEYFSETQRNKGNFPGRFSGRQFSNSRSEMNVSTLELGDSALYLCASSLFDFKETQYFGPGTRLLVL.

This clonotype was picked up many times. CDR3 DNA: TGCAGTGCTAGGGGATATAAGGGCTATGGCTACACCTTC. It is translated as CSARGYKGYGYTF. The chain employs TRBV20-1 and TRBJ1-2; D gene ambiguous. The ends were cut back, 3 bases at V and 4 bases at J, with 12 bases in the middle. Germline V gene data show CDR1 as DFQATT and CDR2 as SNEGSKA (reference sequence). The CDR3 totals 13 residues.

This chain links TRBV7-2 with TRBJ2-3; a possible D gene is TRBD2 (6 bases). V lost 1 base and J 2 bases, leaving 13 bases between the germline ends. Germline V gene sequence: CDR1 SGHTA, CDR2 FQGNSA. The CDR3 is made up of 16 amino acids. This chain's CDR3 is CASSLGWGVHTDTQYF. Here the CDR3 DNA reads TGTGCCAGCAGCTTAGGGTGGGGGGTTCACACAGATACGCAGTATTTT.

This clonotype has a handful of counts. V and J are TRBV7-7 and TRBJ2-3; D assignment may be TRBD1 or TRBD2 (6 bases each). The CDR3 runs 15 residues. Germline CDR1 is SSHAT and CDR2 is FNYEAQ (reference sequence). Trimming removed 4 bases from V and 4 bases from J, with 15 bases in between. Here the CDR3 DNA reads TGTGCCAGCAGCTCATCGTATGGGGGGCCAGATACGCAGTATTTT. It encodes CASSSSYGGPDTQYF.